This section outlines one TCR beta chain sequence together with its context. The entry originates in a study of shared clonotypes between healthy human individuals. Overall study context: Each donor contributed plates that comprised three CD4 naive, three CD4 memory, two CD8 naive and one CD8 memory.

When replicate PCRs were run on sorted subsets, they used around 200 ng DNA, roughly 30,000 T cell genomes. The data were produced by immunoSEQ multiplex PCR, yet TCRdb's version contains in-frame clones alone and is incomplete. The sample contains 500,000 to 550,000 clones, around 95% of which appear only once. Germline V gene data show CDR1 as LNHDA and CDR2 as SQIVND (reference sequence). V was trimmed by 5 bases and J by 8 bases, leaving 24 bases between them. CDR3 length equals 16 residues. The chain couples TRBV19 to TRBJ1-2; D is unclear. Source material: naive CD4+ T cells sorted from blood. Subset described: CD45RA+ positively selected. The origin of this receptor is a young woman in good health. The chain's CDR3 is CASSAGNWSPSRGYTF. CDR3 coding DNA: TGTGCCAGTAGTGCCGGGAACTGGAGTCCGTCAAGGGGCTACACCTTC.